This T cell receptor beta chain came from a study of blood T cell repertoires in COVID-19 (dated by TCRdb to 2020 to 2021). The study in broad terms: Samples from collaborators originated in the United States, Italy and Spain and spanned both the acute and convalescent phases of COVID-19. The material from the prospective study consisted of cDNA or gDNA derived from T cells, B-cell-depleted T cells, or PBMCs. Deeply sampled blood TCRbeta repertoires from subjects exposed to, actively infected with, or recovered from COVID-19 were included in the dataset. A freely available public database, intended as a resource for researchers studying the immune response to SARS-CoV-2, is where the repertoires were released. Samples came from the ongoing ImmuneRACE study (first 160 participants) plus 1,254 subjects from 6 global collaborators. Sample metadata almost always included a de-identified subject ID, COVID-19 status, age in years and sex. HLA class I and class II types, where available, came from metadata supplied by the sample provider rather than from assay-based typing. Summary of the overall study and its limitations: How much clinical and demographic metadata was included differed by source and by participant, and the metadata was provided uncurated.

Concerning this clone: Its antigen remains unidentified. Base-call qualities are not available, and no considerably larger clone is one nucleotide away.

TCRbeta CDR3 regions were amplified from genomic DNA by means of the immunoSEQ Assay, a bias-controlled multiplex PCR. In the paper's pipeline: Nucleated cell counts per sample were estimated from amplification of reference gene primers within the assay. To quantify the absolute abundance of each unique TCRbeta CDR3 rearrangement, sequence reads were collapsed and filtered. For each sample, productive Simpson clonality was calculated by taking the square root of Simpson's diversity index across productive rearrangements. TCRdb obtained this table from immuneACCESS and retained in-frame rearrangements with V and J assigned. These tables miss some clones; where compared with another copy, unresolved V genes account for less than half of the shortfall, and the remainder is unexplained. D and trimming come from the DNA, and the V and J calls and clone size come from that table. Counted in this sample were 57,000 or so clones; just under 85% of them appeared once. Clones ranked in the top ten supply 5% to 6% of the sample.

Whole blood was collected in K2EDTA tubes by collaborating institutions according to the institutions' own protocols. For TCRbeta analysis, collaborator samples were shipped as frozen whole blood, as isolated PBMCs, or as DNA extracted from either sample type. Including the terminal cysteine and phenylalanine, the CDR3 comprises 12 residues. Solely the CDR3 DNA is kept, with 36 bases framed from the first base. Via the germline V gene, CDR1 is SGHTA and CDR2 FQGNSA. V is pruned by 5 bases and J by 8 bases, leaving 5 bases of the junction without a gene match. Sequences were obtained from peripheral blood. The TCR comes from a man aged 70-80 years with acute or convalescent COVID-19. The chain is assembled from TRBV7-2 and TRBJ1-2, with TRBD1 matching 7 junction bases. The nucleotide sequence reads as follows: TGTGCCAGCAGCCAACGGACAGGCGGCTACACCTTC. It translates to CASSQRTGGYTF.